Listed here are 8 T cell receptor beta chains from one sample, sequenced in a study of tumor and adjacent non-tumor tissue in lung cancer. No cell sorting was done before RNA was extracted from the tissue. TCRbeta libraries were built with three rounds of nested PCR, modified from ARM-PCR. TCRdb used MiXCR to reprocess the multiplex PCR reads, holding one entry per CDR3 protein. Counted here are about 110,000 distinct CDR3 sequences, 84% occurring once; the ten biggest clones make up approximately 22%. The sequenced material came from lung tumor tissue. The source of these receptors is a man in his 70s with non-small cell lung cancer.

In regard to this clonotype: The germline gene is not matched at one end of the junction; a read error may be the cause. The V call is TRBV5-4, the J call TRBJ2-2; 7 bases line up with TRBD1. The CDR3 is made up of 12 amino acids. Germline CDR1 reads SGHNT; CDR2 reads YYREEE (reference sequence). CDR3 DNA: TGTGCCAGCAGCTTGTACACAGGGGATCTGTTTTTT. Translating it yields CASSLYTGDLFF.

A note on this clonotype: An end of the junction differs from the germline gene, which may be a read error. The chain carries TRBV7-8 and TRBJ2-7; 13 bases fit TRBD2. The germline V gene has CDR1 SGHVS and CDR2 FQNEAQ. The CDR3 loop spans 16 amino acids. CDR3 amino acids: CASSSPGLAGVYEQYF. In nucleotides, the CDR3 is TGTGCCAGCAGCTCGCCCGGACTAGCGGGAGTTTACGAACAGTACTTC.

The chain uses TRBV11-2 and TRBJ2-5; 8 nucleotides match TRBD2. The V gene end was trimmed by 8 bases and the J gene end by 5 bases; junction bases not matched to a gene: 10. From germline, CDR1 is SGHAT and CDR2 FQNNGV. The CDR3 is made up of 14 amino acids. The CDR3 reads CASGPGGGRETQYF. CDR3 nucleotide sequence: TGTGCCAGCGGTCCCGGCGGGGGGCGGGAGACCCAGTACTTC. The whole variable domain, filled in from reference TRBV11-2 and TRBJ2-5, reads EAGVAQSPRYKIIEKRQSVAFWCNPISGHATLYWYQQILGQGPKLLIQFQNNGVVDDSQLPKDRFSAERLKGVDSTLKIQPAKLEDSAVYLCASGPGGGRETQYFGPGTRLLVL.

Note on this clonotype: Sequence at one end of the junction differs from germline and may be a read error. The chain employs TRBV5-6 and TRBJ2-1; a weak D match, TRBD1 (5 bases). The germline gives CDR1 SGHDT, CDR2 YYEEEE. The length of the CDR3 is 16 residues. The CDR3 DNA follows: TGCGCCAGCAGCTTGGGATTCCAGGGTTCCTACAATGAGCACTTCTTC. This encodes CASSLGFQGSYNEHFF.

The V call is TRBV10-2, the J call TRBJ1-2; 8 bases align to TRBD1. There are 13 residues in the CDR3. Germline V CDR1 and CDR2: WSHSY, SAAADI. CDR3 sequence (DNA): TGCGCAAACAGCCAGGACAGGGATCGAGGCTACACCTTC. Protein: CANSQDRDRGYTF.

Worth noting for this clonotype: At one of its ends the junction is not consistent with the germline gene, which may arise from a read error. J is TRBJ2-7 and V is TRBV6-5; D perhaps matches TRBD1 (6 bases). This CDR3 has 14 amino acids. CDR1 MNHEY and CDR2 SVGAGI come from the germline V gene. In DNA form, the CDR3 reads TGTGCCAGCAGTTACGTGAGGGGGACCTACAAGCAGAATTTC. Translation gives CASSYVRGTYKQNF.

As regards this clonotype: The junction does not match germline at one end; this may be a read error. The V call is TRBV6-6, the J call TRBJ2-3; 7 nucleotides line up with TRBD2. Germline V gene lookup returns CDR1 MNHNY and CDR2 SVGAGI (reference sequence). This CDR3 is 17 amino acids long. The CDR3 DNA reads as TGTACCAGCAGGCCCAATCCGGGACTTGCGGGAGCAGATACGCAATATTTT. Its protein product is CTSRPNPGLAGADTQYF.

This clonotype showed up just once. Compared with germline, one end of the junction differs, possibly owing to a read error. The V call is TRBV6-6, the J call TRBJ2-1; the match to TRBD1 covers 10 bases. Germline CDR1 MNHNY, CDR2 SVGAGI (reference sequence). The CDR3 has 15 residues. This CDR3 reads CASIVTGGLYNDQLF. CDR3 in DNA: TGTGCCAGCATTGTGACAGGGGGCCTCTACAATGATCAGTTATTC.